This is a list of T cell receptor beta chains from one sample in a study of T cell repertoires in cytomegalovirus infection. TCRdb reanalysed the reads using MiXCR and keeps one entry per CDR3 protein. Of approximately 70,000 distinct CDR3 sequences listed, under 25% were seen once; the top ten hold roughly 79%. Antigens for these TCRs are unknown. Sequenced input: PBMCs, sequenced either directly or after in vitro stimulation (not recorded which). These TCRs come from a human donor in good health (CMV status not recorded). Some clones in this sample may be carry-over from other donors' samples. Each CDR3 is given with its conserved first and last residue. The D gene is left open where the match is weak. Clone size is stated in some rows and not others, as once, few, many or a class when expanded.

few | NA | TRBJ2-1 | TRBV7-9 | CASSYQRTNEQFF | TGTGCCAGCAGCTACCAAAGGACAAATGAGCAGTTCTTC
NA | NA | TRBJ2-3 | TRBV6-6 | CASSATDTQYF | TGTGCCAGCTCAGCAACAGATACGCAGTATTTT
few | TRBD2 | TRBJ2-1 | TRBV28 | CASSLLASGRGYNEQFF | TGTGCCAGCAGTTTACTGGCTAGCGGGAGAGGCTACAATGAGCAGTTCTTC
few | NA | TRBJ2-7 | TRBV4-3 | CASSQVWTGREEQYF | TGCGCCAGCAGCCAAGTGTGGACAGGGAGGGAGGAGCAGTACTTC
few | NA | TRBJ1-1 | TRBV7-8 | CASSFWGGRESEAFF | TGTGCCAGCAGCTTTTGGGGCGGGAGGGAATCTGAAGCTTTCTTT
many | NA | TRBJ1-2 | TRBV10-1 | CASSVAGRVSYTF | TGCGCCAGCAGTGTGGCGGGGCGGGTCAGCTACACCTTC
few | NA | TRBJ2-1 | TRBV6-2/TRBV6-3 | CASSWDLGIEFF | TGTGCCAGCAGTTGGGACTTAGGAATCGAGTTCTTC
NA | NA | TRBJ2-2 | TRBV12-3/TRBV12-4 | CASNGKGRSGELFF | TGTGCCAGCAATGGGAAGGGGAGGTCGGGGGAGCTGTTTTTT
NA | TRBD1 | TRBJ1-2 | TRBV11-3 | CASSAGQGGYGYTF | TGTGCCAGCAGCGCGGGACAGGGAGGTTATGGCTACACCTTC
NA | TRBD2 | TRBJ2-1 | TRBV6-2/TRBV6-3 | CASRGLAVIYNEQFF | TGTGCCAGCAGGGGGCTAGCGGTCATCTACAATGAGCAGTTCTTC
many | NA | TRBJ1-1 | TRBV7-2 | CASSAPGHKNTEAFF | TGTGCCAGCAGCGCTCCGGGACATAAGAACACTGAAGCTTTCTTT
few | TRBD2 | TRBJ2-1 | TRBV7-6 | CASSPIAGGRSSNEQFF | TGTGCCAGCAGTCCAATCGCCGGCGGGAGATCGTCCAATGAGCAGTTCTTC
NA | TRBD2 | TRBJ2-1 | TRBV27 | CASSIQREPYNEQFF | TGTGCCAGCAGCATCCAGCGGGAACCCTACAATGAGCAGTTCTTC
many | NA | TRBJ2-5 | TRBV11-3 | CASSLGTPQETQYF | TGTGCCAGCAGCTTAGGGACTCCCCAAGAGACCCAGTACTTC
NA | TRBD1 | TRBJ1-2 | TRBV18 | CASSRDRGDYGYTF | TGTGCCAGCTCACGGGACAGGGGGGACTATGGCTACACCTTC
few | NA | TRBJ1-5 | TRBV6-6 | CASSFDIPSAQHF | TGTGCCAGCAGCTTCGACATTCCGTCGGCCCAGCATTTT
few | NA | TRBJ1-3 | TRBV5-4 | CASSNNRGISGNTIYF | TGTGCCAGCTCGAATAACCGGGGTATCTCTGGAAACACCATATATTTT
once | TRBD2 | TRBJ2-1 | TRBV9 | CASSVLTSAHNEQFF | TGTGCCAGCAGCGTACTGACTAGCGCTCACAATGAGCAGTTCTTC
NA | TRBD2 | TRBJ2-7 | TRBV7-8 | CASSLVAGTSYEQCF | TGTGCCAGCAGCTTAGTAGCGGGGACTTCCTACGAGCAGTGCTTC
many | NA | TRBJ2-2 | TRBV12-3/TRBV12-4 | CASSPTTGLTGELFF | TGTGCCAGCAGTCCTACTACAGGGCTCACCGGGGAGCTGTTTTTT
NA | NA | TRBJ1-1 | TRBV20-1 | CSARDRVNTEAFF | TGCAGTGCTAGAGATCGGGTGAACACTGAAGCTTTCTTT
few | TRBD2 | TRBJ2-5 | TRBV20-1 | CSAISGRTSETQYF | TGCAGTGCTATCAGCGGGAGAACTTCAGAGACCCAGTACTTC
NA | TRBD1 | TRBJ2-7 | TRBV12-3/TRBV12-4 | CASSATGDEQYF | TGTGCCAGCAGTGCGACAGGGGACGAGCAGTACTTC
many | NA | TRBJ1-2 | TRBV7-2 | CASSSPRWGRNYGYTF | TGTGCCAGCAGCTCTCCCCGTTGGGGACGAAACTATGGCTACACCTTC
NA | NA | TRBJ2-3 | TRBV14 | CASSPNPLPVGSKDTQYF | TGTGCCAGCAGCCCTAATCCTCTTCCTGTCGGGAGCAAAGATACGCAGTATTTT
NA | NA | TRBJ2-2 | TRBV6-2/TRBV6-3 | CVSSYPIQGGVKDTGELFF | TGTGTCAGCAGTTACCCAATACAGGGTGGGGTCAAGGACACCGGGGAGCTGTTTTTT
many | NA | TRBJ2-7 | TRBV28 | CASSAEAGLGEEQYF | TGTGCCAGCAGTGCAGAAGCGGGTTTAGGGGAAGAGCAGTACTTC
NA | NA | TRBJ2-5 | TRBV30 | CAWSIQGGTIETQYF | TGTGCCTGGAGTATCCAGGGGGGAACGATAGAGACCCAGTACTTC
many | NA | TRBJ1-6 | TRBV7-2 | CASSFRNSPLHF | TGTGCCAGCAGCTTTCGAAATTCACCCCTCCACTTT
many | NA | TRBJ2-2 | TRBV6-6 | CASSYEGLRNTGELFF | TGTGCCAGCAGTTACGAAGGACTCCGGAACACCGGGGAGCTGTTTTTT
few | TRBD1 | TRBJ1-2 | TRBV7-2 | CASSDRGRGAYGYTF | TGTGCCAGCAGCGACAGGGGTCGGGGCGCCTATGGCTACACCTTC
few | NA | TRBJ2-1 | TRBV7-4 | CASSSSRGTHEQFF | TGTGCCAGCAGCTCGTCTCGGGGGACCCATGAGCAGTTCTTC
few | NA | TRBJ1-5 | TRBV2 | CASSELGGDQPQHF | TGTGCCAGCAGTGAACTGGGAGGGGATCAGCCCCAGCATTTT
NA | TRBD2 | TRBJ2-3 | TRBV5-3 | CASSPGRALDTQYF | TGTGCCAGCAGCCCCGGGAGGGCCCTGGATACGCAGTATTTT
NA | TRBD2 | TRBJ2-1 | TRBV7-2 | CASSRLPGLASNEQFF | TGTGCCAGCAGCAGGCTACCGGGACTAGCGTCCAATGAGCAGTTCTTC
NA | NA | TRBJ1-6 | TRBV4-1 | CASSQGPSSYNSPLHF | TGCGCCAGCAGCCAAGGGCCAAGCTCCTATAATTCACCCCTCCACTTT
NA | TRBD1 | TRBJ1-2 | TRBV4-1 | CASSQGVGTGVNYGYTF | TGCGCCAGCAGCCAAGGGGTCGGGACAGGGGTAAACTATGGCTACACCTTC
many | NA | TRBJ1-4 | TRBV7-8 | CASSLAETPYEKLFF | TGTGCCAGCAGCTTAGCCGAGACACCCTATGAAAAACTGTTTTTT
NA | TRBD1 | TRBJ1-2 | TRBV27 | CASSDRANYGYTF | TGTGCCAGCAGTGACAGGGCTAACTATGGCTACACCTTC
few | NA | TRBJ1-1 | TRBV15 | CATSGRLGGRTEAFF | TGTGCCACCAGCGGACGGCTGGGGGGTAGGACTGAAGCTTTCTTT
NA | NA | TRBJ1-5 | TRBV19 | CASRSGLQHSNQPQHF | TGTGCCAGTAGATCCGGGTTGCAGCATAGCAATCAGCCCCAGCATTTT
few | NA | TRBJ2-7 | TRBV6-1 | CASRRRGSYEQYF | TGTGCCAGCAGGCGGAGGGGCAGCTACGAGCAGTACTTC
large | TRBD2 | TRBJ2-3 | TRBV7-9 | CASSFGTGTSELTDTQYF | TGTGCCAGCAGCTTTGGGACCGGGACTAGCGAACTCACAGATACGCAGTATTTT
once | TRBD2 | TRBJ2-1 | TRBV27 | CASSPASGSYNEQFF | TGTGCCAGCAGCCCCGCTAGCGGGAGCTACAATGAGCAGTTCTTC
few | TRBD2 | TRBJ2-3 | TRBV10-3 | CAIAGSSADTQYF | TGTGCCATAGCGGGATCGTCGGCAGATACGCAGTATTTT
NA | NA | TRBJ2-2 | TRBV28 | CAVNLDVGGELFF | TGTGCCGTTAATCTAGATGTGGGCGGGGAGCTGTTTTTT
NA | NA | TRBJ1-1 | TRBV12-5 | CASGLVLGGETEAFF | TGTGCTAGTGGTTTGGTACTCGGGGGAGAGACTGAAGCTTTCTTT
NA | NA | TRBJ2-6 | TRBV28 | CASTNGDNLFYGANVLTF | TGTGCCAGCACCAATGGGGACAACCTCTTTTATGGGGCCAACGTCCTGACTTTC
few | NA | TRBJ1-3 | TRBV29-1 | CSVDQGGNTIYF | TGCAGCGTTGATCAAGGGGGAAACACCATATATTTT
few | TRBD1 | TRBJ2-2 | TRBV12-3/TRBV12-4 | CASSFTGGRAGELFF | TGTGCCAGCAGTTTCACAGGGGGTAGGGCCGGGGAGCTGTTTTTT
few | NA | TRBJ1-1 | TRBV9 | CASSVGQGLNTEAFF | TGTGCCAGCAGCGTGGGTCAGGGATTGAACACTGAAGCTTTCTTT
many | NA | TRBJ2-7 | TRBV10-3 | CAISESMDSSYEQYF | TGTGCCATCAGTGAGTCTATGGACAGCTCCTACGAGCAGTACTTC
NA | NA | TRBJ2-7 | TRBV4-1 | CASSQEGGPRAVQYF | TGCGCCAGCAGCCAAGAAGGAGGGCCACGGGCCGTGCAGTACTTC
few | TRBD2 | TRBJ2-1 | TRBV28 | CASRLAGAVNEQFF | TGTGCCAGCAGACTAGCGGGAGCCGTCAATGAGCAGTTCTTC
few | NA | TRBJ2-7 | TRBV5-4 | CASSSGGNPYEQYF | TGTGCCAGCAGCTCTGGCGGGAATCCCTACGAGCAGTACTTC
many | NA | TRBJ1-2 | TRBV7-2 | CASSRLTANYGYTF | TGTGCCAGCAGCCGACTCACAGCTAACTATGGCTACACCTTC
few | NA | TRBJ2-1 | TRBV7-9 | CASTGGVGDEQFF | TGTGCCAGCACTGGCGGGGTGGGAGATGAGCAGTTCTTC